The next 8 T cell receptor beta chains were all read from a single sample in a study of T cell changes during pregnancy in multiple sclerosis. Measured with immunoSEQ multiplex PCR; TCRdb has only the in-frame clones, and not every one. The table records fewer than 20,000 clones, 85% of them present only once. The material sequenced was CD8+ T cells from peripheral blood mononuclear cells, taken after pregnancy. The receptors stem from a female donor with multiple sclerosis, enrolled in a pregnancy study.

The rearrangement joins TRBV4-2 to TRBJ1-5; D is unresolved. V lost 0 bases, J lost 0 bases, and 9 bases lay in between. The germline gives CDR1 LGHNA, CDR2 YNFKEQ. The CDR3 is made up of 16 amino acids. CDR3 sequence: CASSQEEGSSNQPQHF. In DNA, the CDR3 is TGTGCCAGCAGCCAAGAGGAGGGTTCTAGCAATCAGCCCCAGCATTTT.

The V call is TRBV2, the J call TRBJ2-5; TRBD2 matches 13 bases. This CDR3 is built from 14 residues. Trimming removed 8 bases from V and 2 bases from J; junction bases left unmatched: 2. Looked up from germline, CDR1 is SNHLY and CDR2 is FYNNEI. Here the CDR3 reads CASWGLAGQETQYF. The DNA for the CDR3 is TGTGCCAGCTGGGGACTAGCGGGACAAGAGACCCAGTACTTC.

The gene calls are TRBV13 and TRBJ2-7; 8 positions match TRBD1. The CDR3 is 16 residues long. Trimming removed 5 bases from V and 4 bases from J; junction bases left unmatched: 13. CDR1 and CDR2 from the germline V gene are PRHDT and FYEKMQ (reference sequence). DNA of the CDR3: TGTGCCAGCAGCATAACCCCAGGGGGCGAAAGATACGAGCAGTACTTC. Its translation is CASSITPGGERYEQYF.

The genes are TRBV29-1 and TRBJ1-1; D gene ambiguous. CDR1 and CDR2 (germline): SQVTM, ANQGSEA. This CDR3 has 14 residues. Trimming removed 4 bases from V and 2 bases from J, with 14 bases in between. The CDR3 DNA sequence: TGCAGCGTTGTGGTCCCCCTATTTAACACTGAAGCTTTCTTT. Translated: CSVVVPLFNTEAFF.

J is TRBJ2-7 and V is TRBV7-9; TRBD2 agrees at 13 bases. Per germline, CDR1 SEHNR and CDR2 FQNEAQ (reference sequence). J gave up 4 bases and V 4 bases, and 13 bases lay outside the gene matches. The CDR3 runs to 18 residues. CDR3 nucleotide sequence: TGTGCCAGCAGCTCGTATGGACTAGCGGGAGATCTTTTATACGAGCAGTACTTC. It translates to CASSSYGLAGDLLYEQYF. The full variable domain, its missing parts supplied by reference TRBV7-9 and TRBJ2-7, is DTGVSQNPRHKITKRGQNVTFRCDPISEHNRLYWYRQTLGQGPEFLTYFQNEAQLEKSRLLSDRFSAERPKGSFSTLEIQRTEQGDSAMYLCASSSYGLAGDLLYEQYFGPGTRLTVT.

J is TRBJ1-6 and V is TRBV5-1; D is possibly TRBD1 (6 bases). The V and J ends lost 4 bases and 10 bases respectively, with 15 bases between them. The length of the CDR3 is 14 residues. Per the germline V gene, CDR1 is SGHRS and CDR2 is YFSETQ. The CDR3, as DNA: TGCGCCAGCAGCCAAACAGGGCTGGGGTCACCCCTCCACTTT. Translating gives CASSQTGLGSPLHF.

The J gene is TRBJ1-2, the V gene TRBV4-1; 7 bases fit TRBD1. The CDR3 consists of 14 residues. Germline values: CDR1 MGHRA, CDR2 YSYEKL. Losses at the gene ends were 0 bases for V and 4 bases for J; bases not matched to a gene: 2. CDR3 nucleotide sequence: TGCGCCAGCAGCCAAGAACCAGGGGGCTATGGCTACACCTTC. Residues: CASSQEPGGYGYTF.

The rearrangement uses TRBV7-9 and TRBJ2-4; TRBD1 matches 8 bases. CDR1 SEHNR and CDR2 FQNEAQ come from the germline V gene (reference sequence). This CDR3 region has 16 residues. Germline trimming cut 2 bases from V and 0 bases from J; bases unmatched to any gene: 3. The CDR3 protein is CASSLRQGAAKNIQYF. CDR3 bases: TGTGCCAGCAGCTTACGTCAGGGGGCAGCCAAAAACATTCAGTACTTC.